This T cell receptor beta chain is from a study of Ad26.COV2.S vaccination and SARS-CoV-2 variants. Study outcomes and limitations: Reported post-vaccination CD8+ and CD4+ T cell responses to spike showed substantial breadth.

Using immunoSEQ multiplex PCR, the repertoire was profiled, and TCRdb retains in-frame clones only, with some absent. The sample shows fewer than 400,000 clones, approximately 91% of them seen only once. Described treatment: over 15 received Ad26.COV2.S at low or high dose, single or two shots; about 5 received placebo; per-sample allocation not given. Specimen acquisition occurred on day 63 following the initial vaccine or placebo injection. This clone was seen once. The antigen remains undetermined. CDR1 is WNHNN, CDR2 SYGVQD, per germline (reference sequence). The CDR3 loop spans 14 amino acids. V lost 0 bases to trimming and J lost 5 bases, with 11 bases between them.

This sequence originates from a person between 18 and 65 years old who received the Ad26.COV2.S COVID-19 vaccine or a placebo. The chain uses TRBV10-1 and TRBJ2-7; TRBD1 is a possible D gene (6 bases). This specimen was peripheral blood, taken in a trial of Ad26.COV2.S vaccine versus placebo. The CDR3 is CASSESLGANEQYF. DNA of the CDR3: TGCGCCAGCAGTGAGTCGCTGGGGGCAAACGAGCAGTACTTC.